This TCR beta chain originates from a study of human T cells and chemical hapten exposure. For the study at large: Investigators sensitized around 2 cm by around 2 cm of upper inner arm skin with 2% DPC.

The time point denotes: patch test 1, 2 weeks after DPC sensitization. The sample's treatment: therapeutic diphenylcyclopropenone sensitization with weekly scalp DPC. TCRdb re-derived calls from the RACE reads in MiXCR, one entry per CDR3 protein. Of roughly 80,000 distinct CDR3 sequences listed, about 10% are singletons. V dropped 6 bases and J dropped 4 bases, with 12 bases sitting between them. Germline CDR1 MDHEN, CDR2 SYDVKM. The CDR3 is 13 amino acids. Sequencing used whole blood, obtained in connection with sensitization to the hapten diphenylcyclopropenone (DPC). The TCR was taken from a woman between 45 and 65 years old with alopecia areata. Some clones in this sample may be carry-over from other donors' samples. The J gene is TRBJ1-1, the V gene TRBV28, with a possible D match to TRBD1 (5 bases). For the CDR3, the DNA is TGTGCCAGCAGCCAAACCAGGGTCACTGAAGCTTTCTTT. Protein product: CASSQTRVTEAFF.